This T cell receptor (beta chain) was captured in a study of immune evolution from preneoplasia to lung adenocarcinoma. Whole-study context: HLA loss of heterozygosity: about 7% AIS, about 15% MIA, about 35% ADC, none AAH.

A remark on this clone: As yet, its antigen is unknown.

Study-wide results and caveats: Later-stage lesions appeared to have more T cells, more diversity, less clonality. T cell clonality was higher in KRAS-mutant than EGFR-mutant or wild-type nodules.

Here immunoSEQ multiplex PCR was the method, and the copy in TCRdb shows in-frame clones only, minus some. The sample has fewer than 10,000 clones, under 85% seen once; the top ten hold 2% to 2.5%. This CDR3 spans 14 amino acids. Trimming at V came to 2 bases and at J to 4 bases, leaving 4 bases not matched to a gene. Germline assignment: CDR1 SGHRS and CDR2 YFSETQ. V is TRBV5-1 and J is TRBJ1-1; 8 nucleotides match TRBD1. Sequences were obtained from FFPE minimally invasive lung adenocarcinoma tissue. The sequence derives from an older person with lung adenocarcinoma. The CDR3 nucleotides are TGCGCCAGCAGCTTCGAGACAGGGGTCACTGAAGCTTTCTTT. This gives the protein CASSFETGVTEAFF.